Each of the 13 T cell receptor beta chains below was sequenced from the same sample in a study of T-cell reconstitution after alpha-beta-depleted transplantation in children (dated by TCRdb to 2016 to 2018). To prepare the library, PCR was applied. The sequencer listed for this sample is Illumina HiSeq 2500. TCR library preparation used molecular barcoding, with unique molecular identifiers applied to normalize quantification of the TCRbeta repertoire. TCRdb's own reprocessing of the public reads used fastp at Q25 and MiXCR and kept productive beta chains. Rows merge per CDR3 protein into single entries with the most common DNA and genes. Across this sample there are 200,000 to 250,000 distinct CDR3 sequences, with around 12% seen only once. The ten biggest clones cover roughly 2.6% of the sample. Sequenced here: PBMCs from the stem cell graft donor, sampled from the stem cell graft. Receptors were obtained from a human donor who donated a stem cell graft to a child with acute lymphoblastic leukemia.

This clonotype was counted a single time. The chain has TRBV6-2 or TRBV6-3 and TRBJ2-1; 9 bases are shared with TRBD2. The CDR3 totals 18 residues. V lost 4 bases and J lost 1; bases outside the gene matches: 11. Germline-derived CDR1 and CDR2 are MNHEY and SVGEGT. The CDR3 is CASSFLLVAGVSYNEQFF. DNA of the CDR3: TGTGCCAGCAGTTTCCTCTTGGTAGCGGGAGTGTCCTACAATGAGCAGTTCTTC.

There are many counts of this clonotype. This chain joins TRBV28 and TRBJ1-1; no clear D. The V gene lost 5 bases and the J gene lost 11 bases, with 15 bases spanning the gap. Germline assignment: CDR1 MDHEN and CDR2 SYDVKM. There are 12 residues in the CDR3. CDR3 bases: TGTGCCAGCAGTAACGACGGATCCGGGGCTTTCTTT. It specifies CASSNDGSGAFF.

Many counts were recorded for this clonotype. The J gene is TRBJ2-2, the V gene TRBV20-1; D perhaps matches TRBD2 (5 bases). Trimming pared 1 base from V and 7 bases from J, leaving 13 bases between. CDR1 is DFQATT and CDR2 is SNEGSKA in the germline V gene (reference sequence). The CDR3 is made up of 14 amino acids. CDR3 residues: CSARVFRSGGELFF. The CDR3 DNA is TGCAGTGCTAGAGTTTTCAGGAGCGGCGGGGAGCTGTTTTTT.

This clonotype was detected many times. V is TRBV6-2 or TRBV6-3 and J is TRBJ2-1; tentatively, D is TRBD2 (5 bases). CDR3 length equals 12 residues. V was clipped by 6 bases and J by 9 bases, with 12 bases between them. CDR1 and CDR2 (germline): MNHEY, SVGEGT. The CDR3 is CASRLVGGEQFF. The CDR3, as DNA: TGTGCCAGCAGACTAGTAGGAGGTGAGCAGTTCTTC.

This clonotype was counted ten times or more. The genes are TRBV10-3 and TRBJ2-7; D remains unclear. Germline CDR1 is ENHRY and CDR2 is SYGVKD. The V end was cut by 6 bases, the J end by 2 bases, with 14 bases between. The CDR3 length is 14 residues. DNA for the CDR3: TGTGCCATCAGCGCCGGGCCCTTGACCTACGAGCAGTACTTC. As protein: CAISAGPLTYEQYF.

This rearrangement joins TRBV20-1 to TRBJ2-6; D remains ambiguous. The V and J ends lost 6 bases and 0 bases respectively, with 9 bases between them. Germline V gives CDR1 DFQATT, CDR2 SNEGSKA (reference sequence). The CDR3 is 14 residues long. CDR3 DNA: TGCAGTGCCACGGGCCACTCTGGGGCCAACGTCCTGACTTTC. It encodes CSATGHSGANVLTF.

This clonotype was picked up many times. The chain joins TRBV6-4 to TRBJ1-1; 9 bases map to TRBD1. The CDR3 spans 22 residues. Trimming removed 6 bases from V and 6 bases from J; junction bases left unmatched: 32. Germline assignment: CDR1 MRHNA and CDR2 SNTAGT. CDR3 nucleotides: TGTGCCAGCAGGGGTTCCGGGACAGGGTTCGGAGGGACCGTCTCGAGGTGGGCTGAAGCTTTCTTT. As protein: CASRGSGTGFGGTVSRWAEAFF.

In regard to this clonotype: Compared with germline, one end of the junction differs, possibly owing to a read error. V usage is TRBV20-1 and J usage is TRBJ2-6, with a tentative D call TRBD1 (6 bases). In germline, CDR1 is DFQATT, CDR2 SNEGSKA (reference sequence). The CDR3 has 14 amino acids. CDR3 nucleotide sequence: TGCAGTGCTAGAGCGGACATGGGGGCCAACGGCCTGACTTTC. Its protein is CSARADMGANGLTF.

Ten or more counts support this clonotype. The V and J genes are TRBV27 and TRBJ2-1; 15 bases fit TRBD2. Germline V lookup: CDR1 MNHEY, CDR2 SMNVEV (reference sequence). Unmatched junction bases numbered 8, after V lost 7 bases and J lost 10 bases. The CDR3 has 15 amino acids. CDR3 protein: CASIPGLAGGPEQFF. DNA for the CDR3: TGTGCCAGCATACCGGGACTAGCGGGAGGCCCCGAGCAGTTCTTC.

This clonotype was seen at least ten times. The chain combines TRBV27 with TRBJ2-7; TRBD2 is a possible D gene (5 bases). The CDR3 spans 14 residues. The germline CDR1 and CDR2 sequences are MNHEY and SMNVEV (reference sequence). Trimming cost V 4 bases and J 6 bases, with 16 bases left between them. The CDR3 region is CASSYGEFPFEQYF. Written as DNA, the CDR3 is TGTGCCAGCAGTTACGGGGAGTTCCCCTTCGAGCAGTACTTC.

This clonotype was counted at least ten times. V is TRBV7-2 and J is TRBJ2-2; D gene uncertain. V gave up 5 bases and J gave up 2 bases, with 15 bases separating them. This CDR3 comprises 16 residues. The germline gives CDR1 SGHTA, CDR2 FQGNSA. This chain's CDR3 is CASSTSGSLNTGELFF. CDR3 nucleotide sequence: TGTGCCAGCAGCACCTCGGGTTCTTTAAACACCGGGGAGCTGTTTTTT.

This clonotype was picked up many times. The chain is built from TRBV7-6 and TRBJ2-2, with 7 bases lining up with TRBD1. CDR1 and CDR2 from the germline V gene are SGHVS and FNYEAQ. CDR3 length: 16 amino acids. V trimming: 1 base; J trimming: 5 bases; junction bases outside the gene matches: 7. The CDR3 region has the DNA TGTGCCAGCAGCTTAGAACACGCCAGGGGGACCGGGGAGCTGTTTTTT. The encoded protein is CASSLEHARGTGELFF.

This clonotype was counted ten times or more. The CDR3 DNA follows: TGTGCCATCAGGACAGCTACTAGCACAGATACGCAGTATTTT. Residues: CAIRTATSTDTQYF. The gene calls are TRBV10-3 and TRBJ2-3; a possible D gene is TRBD1 (5 bases). Trimming removed 6 bases at V and 0 bases at J, with 10 bases between. Germline V lookup: CDR1 ENHRY, CDR2 SYGVKD. This CDR3 is 14 amino acids long.